The 19 T cell receptor beta chains given below trace back to one sample, sequenced in a study of cytomegalovirus exposure and HLA in healthy donors. PCR used 60 Vbeta primers and 13 Jbeta primers. Sequenced by immunoSEQ multiplex PCR; TCRdb stores in-frame clones only, minus some. Here the sample spans 150,000 to 200,000 clones, almost 80% being singletons. The sample consisted of PBMCs. The receptor set was obtained from a man in his fifties in good health and CMV-seropositive.

This chain links TRBV30 with TRBJ2-5, with D unclear. The CDR3 consists of 13 residues. Germline values: CDR1 GTSNPN, CDR2 SVGIG (reference sequence). The V gene lost 0 bases and the J gene lost 5 bases, with 10 bases spanning the gap. The CDR3 region is CAWSVMFQETQYF. Written as DNA, the CDR3 is TGTGCCTGGAGTGTAATGTTTCAGGAGACCCAGTACTTC.

J is TRBJ1-1 and V is TRBV27; D might be TRBD1 (6 bases). Germline values: CDR1 MNHEY, CDR2 SMNVEV (reference sequence). Deletions cut 7 bases from V and 6 bases from J, with 27 bases between. This CDR3 contains 17 residues. The CDR3 here is CASIRSSPKQGSAEAFF. The CDR3 DNA is TGTGCCAGCATTCGCTCCTCCCCCAAACAGGGTAGCGCTGAAGCTTTCTTT.

The chain carries TRBV19 and TRBJ1-1, with 10 nucleotides matching TRBD1. This CDR3 is 12 amino acids long. CDR1 is LNHDA and CDR2 is SQIVND in the germline V gene (reference sequence). J gave up 5 bases and V 9 bases, and 3 bases lay outside the gene matches. CDR3 region: CASMDRGTEAFF. CDR3 DNA sequence: TGTGCCAGCATGGACAGGGGGACTGAAGCTTTCTTT.

V is TRBV4-2 and J is TRBJ2-2, with a weak D call TRBD2 (7 bases). CDR1 and CDR2 from the germline V gene are LGHNA and YNFKEQ. V lost 0 bases and J 6 bases, leaving 14 bases between the germline ends. CDR3 length equals 16 residues. CDR3 region: CASSQDLRGGPGELFF. CDR3 bases: TGTGCCAGCAGCCAAGATCTTAGGGGGGGCCCCGGGGAGCTGTTTTTT.

The chain uses TRBV18 and TRBJ1-1; D call uncertain. The V gene lost 3 bases and the J gene lost 5 bases, with 13 bases spanning the gap. This CDR3 comprises 14 residues. Germline V lookup: CDR1 KGHSH, CDR2 LQKENI. This CDR3 reads CASSPASEGTEAFF. CDR3 coding DNA: TGTGCCAGCTCACCCGCCTCGGAGGGTACTGAAGCTTTCTTT.

About this clone itself: Different DNA sequences within this sample yield the same CDR3. V gene TRBV27 combines with J gene TRBJ1-1, with 7 nucleotides matching TRBD1. Germline assignment: CDR1 MNHEY and CDR2 SMNVEV (reference sequence). The CDR3 consists of 14 residues. With V trimmed by 6 bases and J by 3 bases, 7 bases remained unmatched. CDR3 bases: TGTGCCAGCAGGCGTCAGGGGGAATACACTGAAGCTTTCTTT. Translating it yields CASRRQGEYTEAFF.

The chain uses TRBV5-1 and TRBJ2-5; 8 bases are a match to TRBD2. The CDR3 covers 16 residues. Germline CDR1 reads SGHRS; CDR2 reads YFSETQ. V shed 0 bases, J shed 1 base, and the junction held 5 bases outside the gene matches. The CDR3 loop is CASSLGTSFLQETQYF. The CDR3 coding sequence is TGCGCCAGCAGCTTGGGGACTAGCTTTCTCCAAGAGACCCAGTACTTC.

The rearrangement links TRBV4-2 to TRBJ1-4; no definite D call. Germline CDR1 LGHNA, CDR2 YNFKEQ. Trimming shortened V by 0 bases and J by 5 bases, and 16 bases separated the two germline ends. This CDR3 contains 17 residues. For the CDR3, the DNA is TGTGCCAGCAGCCAAGATAGGCGGGCAGCCGCGAATGAAAAACTGTTTTTT. This translates into CASSQDRRAAANEKLFF.

The gene calls are TRBV28 and TRBJ2-3; the match to TRBD2 covers 9 bases. J was trimmed by 2 bases and V by 10 bases; bases with no gene match: 13. Germline lookup yields CDR1 MDHEN and CDR2 SYDVKM. The CDR3 runs to 16 residues. In DNA, the CDR3 is TGTGCCACTGGGGGGCCTAGCGGGGCCTACACAGATACGCAGTATTTT. This sequence encodes CATGGPSGAYTDTQYF.

The rearrangement joins TRBV4-2 to TRBJ1-1; TRBD1 matches 10 bases. Germline V lookup: CDR1 LGHNA, CDR2 YNFKEQ. CDR3 length: 16 amino acids. Trimming removed 1 base from V and 6 bases from J; junction bases left unmatched: 8. The chain's CDR3 is CASSQVGRQGAAEAFF. The CDR3 nucleotides are TGTGCCAGCAGCCAAGTGGGAAGACAGGGGGCCGCTGAAGCTTTCTTT.

This rearrangement joins TRBV28 to TRBJ2-5; 10 nucleotides line up with TRBD2. This CDR3 is 16 amino acids long. V lost 3 bases to trimming and J lost 5 bases; unmatched junction nucleotides: 9. Germline assignment: CDR1 MDHEN and CDR2 SYDVKM. CDR3 amino acids: CASSLGSGGPWETQYF. CDR3 coding DNA: TGTGCCAGCAGTTTGGGTAGCGGGGGGCCGTGGGAGACCCAGTACTTC.

The chain has TRBV30 and TRBJ1-5; D gene ambiguous. CDR3 length: 15 amino acids. The V gene's germline CDR1 is GTSNPN and CDR2 SVGIG (reference sequence). V shed 3 bases and J shed 0 bases, with 12 bases lying between them. CDR3 sequence (DNA): TGTGCCTGGAGCCCCTCGTTAAATAGCAATCAGCCCCAGCATTTT. Translating gives CAWSPSLNSNQPQHF.

As for this clone: A read error is likely, as this CDR3 ends without the conserved phenylalanine or tryptophan. This chain's CDR3 is CASSLKERTASIVSEAFL. In DNA, the CDR3 is TGTGCCAGCAGCTTGAAGGAACGGACAGCGTCTATAGTCTCTGAAGCTTTCCTT. The chain combines TRBV5-6 with TRBJ1-1, with D perhaps TRBD1 (6 bases). This CDR3 is 18 amino acids long. Per the germline V gene, CDR1 is SGHDT and CDR2 is YYEEEE. The germline V and J ends were trimmed by 1 base and 6 bases, with 25 bases remaining between them.

The gene calls are TRBV25-1 and TRBJ2-5; 11 positions match TRBD2. The ends lost 1 base at V and 5 bases at J; junction bases unmatched: 6. This CDR3 spans 16 amino acids. The germline V gene has CDR1 MGHDK and CDR2 SYGVNS. The CDR3 DNA is TGTGCCAGCAGTGAATTTAGCGGGGGGGCCAGGGAGACCCAGTACTTC. Translated: CASSEFSGGARETQYF.

The chain uses TRBV7-9 and TRBJ2-5, with 15 bases that match TRBD2. Germline CDR1 is SEHNR and CDR2 is FQNEAQ (reference sequence). This CDR3 contains 17 residues. Trimming removed 5 bases from V and 5 bases from J; junction bases left unmatched: 9. The CDR3 DNA reads as TGTGCCAGCAGCCCGAGGACTAGCGGGGGGGAGAAGGAGACCCAGTACTTC. It translates to CASSPRTSGGEKETQYF.

This rearrangement joins TRBV9 to TRBJ2-3; 7 bases agree with TRBD1. Germline V CDR1 and CDR2: SGDLS, YYNGEE. V lost 3 bases and J lost 3; bases outside the gene matches: 7. The CDR3 has 15 amino acids. DNA for the CDR3: TGTGCCAGCAGCGGAACAGGGGCAACTACAGATACGCAGTATTTT. Translation gives CASSGTGATTDTQYF.

CDR3 nucleotide sequence: TGTGCCAGCAGCTGGGGACTGGGCCAAGAGACCCAGTACTTC. This encodes CASSWGLGQETQYF. The chain links TRBV5-4 to TRBJ2-5; tentative D call: TRBD2 (6 bases). CDR3 length: 14 residues. CDR1 is SGHNT and CDR2 is YYREEE in the germline V gene (reference sequence). Trimming removed 3 bases at V and 1 base at J, with 10 bases between.

V is TRBV15 and J is TRBJ1-1; tentatively, D is TRBD1 (5 bases). With 1 base removed from V and 1 base from J, the gap between germline ends came to 13 bases. The germline CDR1 and CDR2 sequences are LNHNV and YYDKDF (reference sequence). The CDR3 loop spans 16 amino acids. CDR3: CATSRGAGLGNTEAFF. CDR3 in DNA: TGTGCCACCAGCAGAGGCGCGGGGCTTGGGAACACTGAAGCTTTCTTT.

Comment on this clone: At one end, the junction sequence differs from germline, possibly due to a read error. The chain joins TRBV7-9 to TRBJ2-7; 12 positions match TRBD1. CDR3 length equals 15 residues. Germline CDR1 SEHNR, CDR2 FQNEAQ (reference sequence). The CDR3 sequence is CSSSLGTGGPYEQYF. Written as DNA, the CDR3 is TGTTCCAGCAGCTTAGGGACAGGGGGCCCCTACGAGCAGTACTTC.